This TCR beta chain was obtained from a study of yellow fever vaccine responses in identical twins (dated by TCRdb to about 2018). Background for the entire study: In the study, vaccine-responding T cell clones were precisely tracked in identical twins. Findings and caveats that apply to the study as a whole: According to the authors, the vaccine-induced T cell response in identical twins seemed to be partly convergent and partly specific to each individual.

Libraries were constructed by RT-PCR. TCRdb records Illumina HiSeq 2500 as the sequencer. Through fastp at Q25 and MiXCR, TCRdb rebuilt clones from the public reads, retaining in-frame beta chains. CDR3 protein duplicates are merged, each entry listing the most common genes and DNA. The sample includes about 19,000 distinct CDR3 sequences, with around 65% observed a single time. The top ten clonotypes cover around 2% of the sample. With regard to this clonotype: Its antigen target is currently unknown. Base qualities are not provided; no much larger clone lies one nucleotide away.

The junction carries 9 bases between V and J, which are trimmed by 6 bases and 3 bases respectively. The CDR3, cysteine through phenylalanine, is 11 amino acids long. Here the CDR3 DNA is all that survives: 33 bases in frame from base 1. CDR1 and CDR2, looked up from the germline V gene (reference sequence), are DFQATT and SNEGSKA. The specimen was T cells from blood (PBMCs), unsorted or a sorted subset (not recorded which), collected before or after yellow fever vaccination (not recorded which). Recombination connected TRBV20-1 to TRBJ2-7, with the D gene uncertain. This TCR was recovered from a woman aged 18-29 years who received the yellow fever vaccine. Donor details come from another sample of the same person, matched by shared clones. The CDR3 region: CSAQPGYEQYF. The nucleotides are TGCAGTGCCCAACCAGGCTACGAGCAGTACTTC.